The 31 T cell receptor beta chains given below trace back to one sample, sequenced in a study of T-cell reconstitution after alpha-beta-depleted transplantation in children. As it was prepared, the TCRbeta library received unique molecular identifiers. TCRdb reprocessed the PCR reads with MiXCR, giving one entry per CDR3 protein. Among 130,000 to 150,000 distinct CDR3 sequences listed, more than 8% were seen once. This specimen consisted of PBMCs, mostly from graft donor cells, obtained 180 days after TCRalphabeta/CD19-depleted stem cell transplant. These receptors originate from a female patient younger than 10 who had a stem cell transplant for congenital amegakaryocytic thrombocytopenia, so the T cells may come from the graft donor.

The chain couples TRBV30 to TRBJ1-1, with a tentative D call TRBD1 (6 bases). Looked up from germline, CDR1 is GTSNPN and CDR2 is SVGIG (reference sequence). V was pared by 3 bases and J by 0 bases, with 14 bases between. The CDR3 has 15 residues. In DNA form, the CDR3 reads TGTGCCTGGAGCCCCCGAACAGGGATGAACACTGAAGCTTTCTTT. Its protein product is CAWSPRTGMNTEAFF.

CDR3 sequence reads: CAWSVLGVGETQYF. The CDR3 region has the DNA TGTGCCTGGAGTGTACTTGGGGTAGGAGAGACCCAGTACTTC. This chain connects TRBV30 to TRBJ2-5; no reliable D call. V lost 0 bases to trimming and J lost 4 bases, with 12 bases between them. Germline values: CDR1 GTSNPN, CDR2 SVGIG (reference sequence). The CDR3 has 14 residues. Full variable domain (missing parts from reference TRBV30 and TRBJ2-5): SQTIHQWPATLVQPVGSPLSLECTVEGTSNPNLYWYRQAAGRGLQLLFYSVGIGQISSEVPQNLSASRPQDRQFILSSKKLLLSDSGFYLCAWSVLGVGETQYFGPGTRLLVL.

This chain joins TRBV20-1 and TRBJ2-1, with D perhaps matching TRBD1 or TRBD2 (5 bases each). V was shortened by 2 bases and J by 7 bases, with 18 bases between the two germline ends. The CDR3 is 15 residues long. Looked up from germline, CDR1 is DFQATT and CDR2 is SNEGSKA (reference sequence). The CDR3 reads CSARRGVGPRNEQFF. The CDR3 DNA sequence: TGCAGTGCTAGACGAGGGGTAGGGCCGAGAAATGAGCAGTTCTTC.

This clonotype was counted between two and nine times. The genes are TRBV19 and TRBJ2-3; D not resolved. CDR1 is LNHDA and CDR2 is SQIVND in the germline V gene (reference sequence). The length of the CDR3 is 14 residues. V lost 3 bases, J lost 2 bases, and 9 bases lay in between. CDR3 in amino acids: CASSMQLPTDTQYF. The CDR3 coding sequence is TGTGCCAGTAGTATGCAGTTACCCACAGATACGCAGTATTTT.

The sample holds a few counts of this clonotype. The chain recombines TRBV6-1 with TRBJ2-1; 7 nucleotides match TRBD2. The CDR3 spans 13 residues. Per germline, CDR1 MNHNS and CDR2 SASEGT. V gave up 11 bases and J gave up 6 bases; unmatched junction bases: 10. CDR3 residues: CARREATGNEQFF. CDR3 DNA sequence: TGTGCCCGACGGGAGGCCACGGGCAATGAGCAGTTCTTC.

There are many counts of this clonotype. The chain combines TRBV28 with TRBJ2-1; 12 bases match TRBD2. Trimming at V came to 3 bases and at J to 4 bases, leaving 7 bases not matched to a gene. The CDR3 extends over 17 amino acids. Per the germline V gene, CDR1 is MDHEN and CDR2 is SYDVKM. The CDR3 DNA is TGTGCCAGCAGTTTTCCTAGCGGGAGGGCGGGATACAATGAGCAGTTCTTC. Translated, it gives CASSFPSGRAGYNEQFF.

This clonotype has ten or more counts. The chain couples TRBV12-3 or TRBV12-4 to TRBJ2-5; no reliable D call. This CDR3 region has 13 residues. V lost 5 bases and J 3 bases, leaving 10 bases between the germline ends. The CDR3 DNA sequence: TGTGCCAGCAGTGTAAGACCCAAAGAGACCCAGTACTTC. Its translation: CASSVRPKETQYF.

The CDR3, as DNA: TGTGCCAGCTCCCCGGATTACGGATACTCTGGAAACACCATATATTTT. It specifies CASSPDYGYSGNTIYF. The chain has TRBV5-6 and TRBJ1-3; D gene unclear. Between the trimmed V and J ends, which lost 7 bases and 0 bases, there was a span of 17 bases. The CDR3 extends over 16 amino acids. Germline-derived CDR1 and CDR2 are SGHDT and YYEEEE.

The chain employs TRBV12-3 or TRBV12-4 and TRBJ2-3; D is ambiguous. This CDR3 contains 13 residues. The V end lost 3 bases, the J end lost 3 bases, and 7 bases lay between the germline ends. The CDR3 region has the DNA TGTGCCAGCAGTTTTCACCGGACAGATACGCAGTATTTT. It is translated as CASSFHRTDTQYF.

This clonotype was found a few times. The V gene is TRBV12-3 or TRBV12-4, the J gene TRBJ2-7, with 8 nucleotides matching TRBD1. With 3 bases clipped from V and 5 bases from J, the junction kept 9 bases outside the gene matches. The CDR3 is made up of 15 amino acids. The DNA of the CDR3 is TGTGCCAGCAGTTTTGGACAGGGAGGATTCCACGAGCAGTACTTC. This translates into CASSFGQGGFHEQYF.

This clonotype has a count of ten or more. The CDR3 region is CSGLAPGTDTQYF. The CDR3 coding sequence is TGCAGTGGTTTGGCTCCCGGGACAGATACGCAGTATTTT. The gene calls are TRBV20-1 and TRBJ2-3, with D uncertain. V was trimmed by 7 bases and J by 3 bases, leaving 14 bases between them. The CDR3 is made up of 13 amino acids. Germline V lookup: CDR1 DFQATT, CDR2 SNEGSKA (reference sequence).

In its sample, this clonotype was seen many times. The chain couples TRBV7-7 to TRBJ1-1; D gene ambiguous. The CDR3 is 13 residues long. V was trimmed by 5 bases and J by 6 bases, leaving 13 bases between them. The V gene's germline CDR1 is SSHAT and CDR2 FNYEAQ (reference sequence). The DNA of the CDR3 is TGTGCCAGCAGCCTAACTTTTGCCGCTGAAGCTTTCTTT. This sequence encodes CASSLTFAAEAFF.

There are many counts of this clonotype. The gene calls are TRBV20-1 and TRBJ2-2; weak D call: TRBD1 (5 bases). Germline V gives CDR1 DFQATT, CDR2 SNEGSKA (reference sequence). The CDR3 is made up of 14 amino acids. V was pared by 7 bases and J by 3 bases, with 15 bases between. CDR3 loop: CSVSQGSYTGELFF. In DNA, the CDR3 is TGCAGTGTTAGTCAGGGTTCTTACACCGGGGAGCTGTTTTTT.

This clonotype was observed many times. This rearrangement joins TRBV3-1 to TRBJ2-1, with 9 bases aligning to TRBD2. Germline trimming cut 4 bases from V and 4 bases from J; bases unmatched to any gene: 5. Germline CDR1 and CDR2: LGHDT and YNNKEL (reference sequence). This CDR3 region has 15 residues. CDR3 bases: TGTGCCAGCAGCCGACAGCGGGGGGTTTACAATGAGCAGTTCTTC. Translating gives CASSRQRGVYNEQFF.

This clonotype was found a few times. The V call is TRBV4-2, the J call TRBJ2-6; D uncertain. Germline assignment: CDR1 LGHNA and CDR2 YNFKEQ. The V end lost 4 bases, the J end lost 0 bases, and 10 bases lay between the germline ends. The CDR3 spans 16 residues. This CDR3 reads CASSLPTGSGANVLTF. CDR3 DNA sequence: TGTGCCAGCAGCCTCCCGACGGGCTCTGGGGCCAACGTCCTGACTTTC.

In its sample, this clonotype was seen many times. The rearrangement links TRBV12-3 or TRBV12-4 to TRBJ1-2; D is unresolved. The ends were cut back, 4 bases at V and 2 bases at J, with 11 bases in the middle. The CDR3 consists of 14 residues. The CDR3 here is CASSSLDFNYGYTF. Written as DNA, the CDR3 is TGTGCCAGCAGTTCTTTGGATTTCAACTATGGCTACACCTTC.

This clonotype was detected only a few times. The chain is built from TRBV29-1 and TRBJ2-7; TRBD1 agrees at 9 bases. Unmatched junction bases numbered 6, after V lost 5 bases and J lost 4 bases. Looked up from germline, CDR1 is SQVTM and CDR2 is ANQGSEA. The CDR3 length is 13 residues. The CDR3 loop reads CSVSKTGGYEQYF. CDR3 in DNA: TGCAGCGTTTCCAAGACAGGGGGGTACGAGCAGTACTTC.

This clonotype was detected many times. The genes are TRBV30 and TRBJ1-1; D call uncertain. CDR3 length equals 11 residues. Looked up from germline, CDR1 is GTSNPN and CDR2 is SVGIG (reference sequence). The ends were cut back, 3 bases at V and 6 bases at J, with 8 bases in the middle. The CDR3 is CAWSRSSEAFF. The CDR3 region has the DNA TGTGCCTGGAGCCGCTCCTCTGAAGCTTTCTTT.

In this sample, this clonotype turned up many times. The chain couples TRBV12-3 or TRBV12-4 to TRBJ2-3, with D unclear. This CDR3 is 15 amino acids long. V lost 1 base to trimming and J lost 4 bases, with 12 bases between them. In DNA, the CDR3 is TGTGCCAGCAGTTTAGGGGGTACTTCGGCAGATACGCAGTATTTT. This encodes CASSLGGTSADTQYF.

This clonotype appeared many times. The rearrangement joins TRBV12-3 or TRBV12-4 to TRBJ2-7, with 8 bases fitting TRBD1. This CDR3 has 16 amino acids. V shed 3 bases and J 3 bases; nucleotides not matched to a gene: 10. The CDR3 region has the DNA TGTGCCAGCAGTTTTAGTGTAAGACAGGGGTTCTACGAGCAGTACTTC. Residues: CASSFSVRQGFYEQYF.

This clonotype occurred a few times. V gene TRBV20-1 combines with J gene TRBJ2-2; TRBD2 is a possible D gene (6 bases). CDR1 and CDR2 from the germline V gene are DFQATT and SNEGSKA (reference sequence). The CDR3 length is 13 residues. Trimming left V 7 bases short and J 4 bases short, with 13 bases between. The CDR3 region is CSVSEGGTGELFF. In DNA form, the CDR3 reads TGCAGTGTCTCCGAGGGAGGCACCGGGGAGCTGTTTTTT.

Here the CDR3 reads CSARDGEGPYEQYF. The CDR3, as DNA: TGCAGTGCTAGAGATGGGGAGGGTCCCTACGAGCAGTACTTC. The V and J genes are TRBV20-1 and TRBJ2-7; 7 bases match TRBD2. V gave up 0 bases and J gave up 2 bases; unmatched junction bases: 4. This CDR3 spans 14 amino acids. In germline, CDR1 is DFQATT, CDR2 SNEGSKA (reference sequence).

This clonotype turned up a few times. The CDR3 loop reads CASSFSAASRGVNNEQFF. CDR3 in DNA: TGTGCCAGCAGTTTTTCAGCGGCCTCCCGGGGGGTAAACAATGAGCAGTTCTTC. This sequence joins TRBV12-3 or TRBV12-4 and TRBJ2-1; 7 bases line up with TRBD2. J lost 5 bases, V lost 3 bases, and 16 bases had no gene match. This CDR3 has 18 residues.

The V and J genes are TRBV7-2 and TRBJ1-5; 11 positions agree with TRBD1. Germline V gives CDR1 SGHTA, CDR2 FQGNSA. The CDR3 spans 15 residues. V lost 5 bases and J lost 7; bases outside the gene matches: 7. The CDR3 sequence is CASSMDRGRRQPQHF. The CDR3 DNA is TGTGCCAGCAGCATGGACAGGGGGCGAAGGCAGCCCCAGCATTTT.

V and J are TRBV5-1 and TRBJ1-2; D gene uncertain. Germline V gene lookup returns CDR1 SGHRS and CDR2 YFSETQ. Trimming shortened V by 0 bases and J by 7 bases, and 13 bases separated the two germline ends. This CDR3 is 14 amino acids long. As DNA, the CDR3 is TGCGCCAGCAGCTTGGCCGACGGTTCCGCTGGCTACACCTTC. Translation: CASSLADGSAGYTF.

There are many counts of this clonotype. V usage is TRBV6-5 and J usage is TRBJ1-5, with D unresolved. This CDR3 has 14 amino acids. V lost 2 bases to trimming and J lost 5 bases, with 10 bases between them. CDR1 is MNHEY, CDR2 SVGAGI, per germline. The CDR3: CASSYRGNDQPQHF. In nucleotides, the CDR3 is TGTGCCAGCAGTTACAGAGGGAACGATCAGCCCCAGCATTTT.

This clonotype came up many times. The rearrangement joins TRBV28 to TRBJ2-7; TRBD1 is a possible D gene (6 bases). The CDR3 is made up of 12 amino acids. CDR1 and CDR2 from the germline V gene are MDHEN and SYDVKM. The germline V and J ends were trimmed by 6 bases and 6 bases, with 12 bases remaining between them. The CDR3 protein is CASSNRVSEQYF. The DNA of the CDR3 is TGTGCCAGCAGCAACAGGGTTTCCGAGCAGTACTTC.

At least ten counts were recorded for this clonotype. CDR3 amino acids: CASSFAGDQPQHF. CDR3 bases: TGTGCCAGCAGCTTTGCAGGGGATCAGCCCCAGCATTTT. V is TRBV7-9 and J is TRBJ1-5, with a weak D call TRBD1 (6 bases). Trimming took off 3 bases at V and 5 bases at J, with 8 bases between the two ends. CDR1 is SEHNR, CDR2 FQNEAQ, per germline (reference sequence). The CDR3 has 13 amino acids.

This clonotype was seen at least ten times. The J gene is TRBJ2-7, the V gene TRBV4-1; perhaps TRBD2 as D (5 bases). The germline gives CDR1 MGHRA, CDR2 YSYEKL. The CDR3 loop spans 15 amino acids. With 4 bases removed from V and 6 bases from J, the gap between germline ends came to 19 bases. The CDR3 DNA follows: TGCGCCAGCAGCCCCCGGACTTCTCCAGACGGCGAGCAGTACTTC. Translation gives CASSPRTSPDGEQYF.

This clonotype was seen at least ten times. The chain links TRBV28 to TRBJ1-4; the D gene is possibly TRBD1 (6 bases). The CDR3 covers 14 residues. The germline V gene has CDR1 MDHEN and CDR2 SYDVKM. V shed 6 bases and J shed 4 bases, with 12 bases lying between them. The chain's CDR3 is CASRIQGHNEKLFF. As DNA, the CDR3 is TGTGCCAGCAGGATACAGGGTCATAATGAAAAACTGTTTTTT. Full variable domain (rest looked up from reference TRBV28 and TRBJ1-4): DVKVTQSSRYLVKRTGEKVFLECVQDMDHENMFWYRQDPGLGLRLIYFSYDVKMKEKGDIPEGYSVSREKKERFSLILESASTNQTSMYLCASRIQGHNEKLFFGSGTQLSVL.

The rearrangement uses TRBV20-1 and TRBJ2-1; D is ambiguous. Trimming cost V 1 base and J 7 bases, with 8 bases left between them. The CDR3 length is 12 residues. CDR1 and CDR2 (germline): DFQATT, SNEGSKA (reference sequence). The CDR3 nucleotides are TGCAGTGCTAGAGCCTTGGTAAATGAGCAGTTCTTC. Amino acid sequence: CSARALVNEQFF.